Below, one TCR beta chain is given with its context. Its antigen is still unknown. No much larger clonotype is one base removed from it; base qualities were not supplied. Genomic DNA was extracted from sorted cells with the Quick-DNA Microprep Kit. TCRbeta DNA was amplified with the immunoSEQ hsTCRbeta kit following the manufacturer's protocol. An Illumina MiSeq instrument was used to sequence the TCRbeta libraries. The authors' analysis ran thus. Once out-of-frame sequences had been removed, 2,200,000 or so distinct TCRbeta sequences were left, which works out to an average of roughly 67,000 per individual. Two values were used to score each individual: the count of some 150 previously reported CMV-associated TCRbeta sequences and the total count of productive distinct TCRbeta sequences. A beta-binomial model was reimplemented in Python, and scikit-learn random forests with default parameters were trained on data from the US cohort. Classifier performance on the Belgian cohort was summarized as median AUC with percentile confidence intervals calculated over 10,000 bootstrap iterations. This is the immuneACCESS table as TCRdb keeps it, with only in-frame sequences that have V and J called. A part of the clones is gone; compared with another copy, unresolved V genes explain less than half, and the rest is unexplained. D and trimming come from the DNA, and the V and J calls and clone size come from that table. The sample data list tens of thousands of clones, and 70% to 80% of these were observed just once. More than 0.75% of the sample is taken by the ten largest.

The data are from a study of memory CD4+ T cells and cytomegalovirus serostatus (dated by TCRdb to the late 2010s). With regard to the full study: The cohort comprised around 35 healthy Belgian adults, 9 CMV seropositive and 24 CMV seronegative. The study sequenced CD4+ memory TCRbeta repertoires of a Belgian cohort with known cytomegalovirus serostatus to replicate a published TCR-based CMV serostatus classifier. Overall study results and their limits: Only CD4+CD45RO+ memory cells were sequenced, in contrast to the original study, in which naive and memory CD4+ and CD8+ populations were covered. The results were read as suggesting that the CMV-associated TCR signature is, for the most part, present in the CD4+ memory repertoire. A median bootstrapped AUC of around 0.95 with a 95% CI of 0.76-1.00 was achieved on the Belgian cohort by the original-framework classifier. Among the 150 to 200 previously reported CMV-associated TCRbeta sequences, some 69 showed up in the CD4+ memory repertoires, with each one found in between one and five individuals. For predicting CMV serostatus, the median bootstrapped AUC was approximately 0.95 using the original framework and about 0.9 using a US-trained random forest.

A FACSAria II was used to sort memory CD4+ T cells, defined as single viable CD3+CD4+CD8-CD45RO+ cells. To determine CMV serostatus, a Roche Elecsys assay was used that detects serum IgG against CMV pp150, pp28, p38 and p52. After thawing, total CD4+ T cells were enriched by positive selection with CD4 magnetic microbeads. Samples originated from another study that specifically interrogated the CD4+ T cell memory repertoire. Following standard operating procedures, peripheral blood mononuclear cells were isolated and cryopreserved, while serum was kept at -80 degrees C. The staining used CD3-PerCP (BW264/56), CD4-APC (RPA-T4), CD45RO-PE (UCHT1) and CD8-Pacific Orange (3B5) antibodies, and Sytox blue was used to exclude non-viable cells. The CDR3, cysteine through phenylalanine, is 12 amino acids long. The kept DNA is CDR3 alone, 36 bases in frame from the first base. The germline V gene provides CDR1 SGHDT and CDR2 YYEEEE. V is pared back by 4 bases and J by 3 bases, with 8 bases lying between the germline termini.

This clonotype was sampled from an adult in good health and CMV-seronegative. Sequenced sample: memory CD4+ T cells from blood. The chain is encoded by TRBV5-6 joined to TRBJ2-7; there is no confident call for the D gene. This receptor carries the CDR3 CASSNDYYEQYF. The base sequence is TGTGCCAGCAGCAACGATTACTACGAGCAGTACTTC.